These T cell receptor beta chains were read from a single sample in a study of identical twins. TCRdb re-analysed the 5' RACE reads in MiXCR, keeping a single row per CDR3 protein. The sample carries hundreds of thousands of distinct CDR3 sequences, under 9% recorded once. These same data were also listed under a study on yellow fever vaccine responses in identical twins.

Sequenced: memory (CD45RO+) T cells sorted from blood. All receptors derive from a woman aged 18-35 years in good health. The CDR3 runs from the conserved cysteine through the conserved F or W. Each record gives: V gene, D gene, J gene, clone size, CDR3 length, CDR3 DNA, CDR3 protein. D genes are given only for firm matches. A row's size may be missing; if present it is once, few, many or a size class.

>TRBV20-1|NA|TRBJ2-1|few|15
TGCAGTGCTAGAGATCTAGTAGTAGCCAACAATGAGCAGTTCTTC
CSARDLVVANNEQFF
>TRBV12-5|NA|TRBJ2-1|NA|16
TGTGCTAGTGGTTTGGTTTTGGCCGGTTGGGGCAATGAGCAGTTCTTC
CASGLVLAGWGNEQFF
>TRBV10-3|TRBD2|TRBJ2-3|few|16
TGTGCTATCACCGGGCATGTCCGCGGGGGGGACGATACGCAGTATTTT
CAITGHVRGGDDTQYF
>TRBV7-3|TRBD2|TRBJ2-2|few|17
TGTGCCAGCAGCCGGGTTGGAGCGGGAGTGAACACCGGGGAGCTGTTTTTT
CASSRVGAGVNTGELFF
>TRBV12-3/TRBV12-4|NA|TRBJ2-1|NA|13
TGTGCCAGCACTCAAAGTATGTTTGGTGAGCAGTTCTTC
CASTQSMFGEQFF
>TRBV25-1|NA|TRBJ2-2|many|14
TGTGCCAGCAGTGAATTGTCGAACACCGGGGAGCTGTTTTTT
CASSELSNTGELFF
>TRBV7-9|TRBD2|TRBJ2-5|NA|16
TGTGCCAGCAGCCCACCGGGACTAAGGGACCAAGAGACCCAGTACTTC
CASSPPGLRDQETQYF
>TRBV12-3/TRBV12-4|NA|TRBJ2-7|many|15
TGTGCCAGCAGTTTCGTAATCGCAGGGACCTACGAGCAGTACTTC
CASSFVIAGTYEQYF
>TRBV14|NA|TRBJ2-2|many|14
TGTGCCAGCAGCCAAGTGCGAGCGTCCGGGGAGCTGTTTTTT
CASSQVRASGELFF
>TRBV20-1|NA|TRBJ2-1|many|14
TGCAGTGCTAGCCTCAGAATACTAGGCCATGAGCAGTTCTTC
CSASLRILGHEQFF